This TCR beta chain comes out of a study of shared clonotypes between healthy human individuals. The donors were all Caucasian adults (living in Nashville, Tennessee). Germline-derived CDR1 and CDR2 are ENHRY and SYGVKD. The CDR3 consists of 13 residues. The germline V and J ends were trimmed by 2 bases and 6 bases, with 11 bases remaining between them. Study-level results: Specimens sampled were limited to blood, with tissue repertoires likely differing. The generation probabilities recorded for non-shared clonotypes fell below those of clonotypes shared by all four donors.

The DNA input per sorted-subset replicate PCR was 200 ng, corresponding to some 30,000 T cell genomes. Method: immunoSEQ multiplex PCR; TCRdb's copy keeps in-frame clones and lacks some. The data show some 2 million clones, roughly 96% seen once. With regard to this clone: Its specificity is not known.

What was sequenced was naive CD4+ T cells sorted from blood. Subset: CD45RA+ positively selected. The chain employs TRBV10-3 and TRBJ2-7; D is unresolved. The clonotype comes from a man aged 18 to 29 in good health. CDR3 coding DNA: TGTGCCATCAGTGAGGGTGTGGGTTCCGAGCAGTACTTC. This codes for CAISEGVGSEQYF.